The TCR beta chain described here comes from a study of blood T cells in healthy people across ages (dated by TCRdb to about 2015). For the study in its entirety: In model experiments, roughly one uniquely barcoded TCR beta cDNA molecule per two T cells was captured by template switching. Two additional independent replicas of 1 million unique cDNA reads from the same blood draw were analyzed for two donors (one aged 18 to 29 and one aged 80 or older). Donors of different ages were randomly distributed across sequencing lanes to avoid experimental bias. Donors were grouped into four age groups: young (average roughly 15 years), middle-aged (roughly 40), aged (roughly 67) and long-lived (about 89). To track age-related changes in TCR beta repertoire diversity, the study relied on deep sequencing normalized with unique cDNA molecular identifiers. What the study reported, not specific to this receptor: Compared with the aged group, more naive CD4+ T cells, fewer expanded clones and increased TCR diversity were shown by the long-lived group, suggesting age selection. Estimates of total diversity based on one million sequenced T cells were considered lower bounds and underestimates. Because donor CMV infection status was unknown, age-related changes in expanded clonotypes were potentially confounded. The percentage of naive T cells measured by flow cytometry correlated strongly with observed TCR beta diversity. Conclusive comparison of naive and antigen-experienced compartments was prevented by the profiling of bulk unsorted PBMCs. As age increased, observed TCR beta diversity per million T cells dropped in a roughly linear way, and a significant reduction was already evident by age around 41.

Library preparation employed 5' RACE. This sample was sequenced with an Illumina HiSeq 2500. A second about 7 to 12 cycle PCR used a sample-barcoded 5' primer and a J-beta primer mix. Each TCR beta cDNA molecule received a unique molecular identifier from a template-switch 5' adaptor carrying 12 random nucleotides. At least 2.5 million CDR3-containing paired-end reads were obtained from each sample. First-strand cDNA was synthesized from all RNA with the Mint cDNA synthesis kit, primed by a TRBC-specific oligonucleotide. All cDNA was treated with uracil-DNA glycosylase and then went through a first 18-cycle PCR with the universal primers M1SS and BC2_uni_R. In the authors' own workflow: For normalization, 1 million high-quality reads were randomly selected from each sample, with every read carrying a distinct molecular identifier. Reads with shared molecular identifiers were discarded instead of being binned into consensus sequences. MiTCR, set to a Q25 quality threshold and the strictest error-elimination algorithm, was used for CDR3 identification, clonotype clustering and error correction. Lower-bound total TCR beta diversity was estimated with a nonparametric unseen species model using Euler transformation. Starting from the raw public reads, TCRdb applied fastp trimming at Q25, assembled clones with MiXCR and retained in-frame beta chains. CDR3 protein duplicates are merged, each entry listing the most common genes and DNA. Here the V and J calls rest on TCRdb's processing, not on the authors' analysis. Recorded for this sample are 1,500,000 or so distinct CDR3 sequences; 35% to 45% of them occurred a single time. Around 4% of the sample belongs to the ten largest clones.

The roughly 39 donors, aged 6 to 90 years, were systemically healthy Caucasian individuals from Russia. Approximately 10 milliliters of peripheral blood were collected from each donor into EDTA-treated Vacutainer tubes. PBMCs were isolated by Ficoll-Paque density-gradient centrifugation, with at least 7 million obtained per sample. Total RNA was extracted from PBMCs with Trizol reagent, with at least 6 micrograms obtained per sample. For every donor, flow cytometry on a PBMC aliquot measured the percentage of naive CD45RAhigh/CD27high T cells. This clonotype occurred a few times. There is no known antigen for this receptor. Base qualities are not recorded, but no much larger clone differs from it by a single base. Inclusive of the bounding cysteine and phenylalanine, the CDR3 is 15 residues long. Of all the DNA, just the CDR3 is kept, 45 bases in frame from base 1. V gives up 6 bases and J gives up 6 bases, and the segment between their germline ends measures 18 bases.

This receptor was identified in a woman aged 18-29 years in good health. Specimen: blood. Recombination joined TRBV12-3 or TRBV12-4 with TRBJ1-5; a confident D gene designation cannot be given. The DNA sequence follows: TGTGCCAGCAGCCTGACCGGGAATGTGGGTCAGCCCCAGCATTTT. Translated, this is CASSLTGNVGQPQHF.